The rows below give T cell receptor beta chains drawn from one sample of a study of blood T cells in healthy people across ages. TCRdb re-analysed the 5' RACE reads in MiXCR, keeping a single row per CDR3 protein. The table has around 670,000 distinct CDR3 sequences, approximately 30% seen once. The sample consisted of blood. The receptor set was obtained from a woman of 80 years or more in good health. The CDR3 runs from the conserved cysteine through the conserved F or W. The D gene is left open where the match is weak. Part of the rows lack a size; the others show once, few, many or a class for expanded clones.

abundance	v_gene	j_gene	d_gene	CDR3nt	CDR3aa
.	TRBV18	TRBJ2-4	.	TGTGCCAGCTCACCATCGGGTAAAAACATTCAGTACTTC	CASSPSGKNIQYF
many	TRBV9	TRBJ2-1	TRBD1	TGTGCCAGCAGCCCTCTGGGACAGGGGGCGGGCAATGAGCAGTTCTTC	CASSPLGQGAGNEQFF
many	TRBV5-4	TRBJ2-1	TRBD2	TGTGCCAGCAGCTTGGGGGGGGGGTCTAACAATGAGCAGTTCTTC	CASSLGGGSNNEQFF
.	TRBV30	TRBJ1-1	.	TGTGCCTGGGCCAGGGGGAACACTGAAGCTTTCTTT	CAWARGNTEAFF
many	TRBV12-3/TRBV12-4	TRBJ1-2	.	TGTGCCAGCACCCCCAGCCCGAGGCATGGCTACACCTTC	CASTPSPRHGYTF
few	TRBV7-3	TRBJ2-1	.	TGTGCCAGCAGCTTTATGGTAGGGAATGAGCAGTTCTTC	CASSFMVGNEQFF
few	TRBV7-2	TRBJ2-3	TRBD2	TGTGCCAGCAGCTCCCAAGAGGGACTAGAGACAGATACGCAGTATTTT	CASSSQEGLETDTQYF
many	TRBV20-1	TRBJ2-5	TRBD1	TGCAGTGCCTCTCCAATAGACAGGGGAGGTATGGAGACCCAGTACTTC	CSASPIDRGGMETQYF
.	TRBV29-1	TRBJ1-1	.	TGCAGCGTTGGAAGGGGATTTGAAGCTTTCTTT	CSVGRGFEAFF
many	TRBV4-2	TRBJ1-2	.	TGTGCCAGCAGCCAAGGGATTAGCATAAACTATGGCTACACCTTC	CASSQGISINYGYTF
.	TRBV5-6	TRBJ2-1	TRBD2	TGTGCCAGCAGCCAGGGACTAGCGGGTTACTACAATGAGCAGTTCTTC	CASSQGLAGYYNEQFF
many	TRBV12-3/TRBV12-4	TRBJ1-2	TRBD1	TGTGCCAGCAGGCTCGCCTGGGACAGGAGGTATGGCTACACCTTC	CASRLAWDRRYGYTF
many	TRBV6-5	TRBJ2-7	.	TGTGCCAGCAGTAGAGCAGGCTCCTCGGACTACGAGCAGTACTTC	CASSRAGSSDYEQYF
.	TRBV12-3/TRBV12-4	TRBJ1-1	TRBD1	TGTGCCAGCAGTAGAGCAGGGGGGCAACACACTGAAGCTTTCTTT	CASSRAGGQHTEAFF
.	TRBV28	TRBJ1-2	.	TGTGCCAGCCGAACAGCGGCAGACGTGCGTGGCTACACCTTC	CASRTAADVRGYTF
few	TRBV10-3	TRBJ2-7	.	TGTGCCATCAGTGAGAACAGGGGGGGGCCCTACAATGAGCAGTACTTC	CAISENRGGPYNEQYF
.	TRBV7-6	TRBJ2-1	.	TGTGCCAGCTGCTTAGTGGGGTGGGGAGAAGGAGCCTACAATGTGCAGTTCTTC	CASCLVGWGEGAYNVQFF
many	TRBV28	TRBJ1-5	TRBD1	TGTGCCAGCAGTGACAGGGCCCGACAGCCCCAGCATTTT	CASSDRARQPQHF
few	TRBV5-6	TRBJ1-2	TRBD1	TGTGCCAGCAGCTACGGGGCAGGGGGCAAAACTGGCTACACCTTC	CASSYGAGGKTGYTF
many	TRBV7-6	TRBJ2-1	TRBD2	TGTGCCAGCAGCTTCACTAGCGGGGCTTACAATGAGCAGTTCTTC	CASSFTSGAYNEQFF
.	TRBV6-2/TRBV6-3	TRBJ1-6	.	TGTGCCAGCAGGCCGACCGGGTCCGCTAGTTCACCCCTCCACTTT	CASRPTGSASSPLHF
.	TRBV6-5	TRBJ2-7	.	TGTGCCAGCAGTTATTCCCCCAGCTACGAGCAGTACTTC	CASSYSPSYEQYF